Below, 23 T cell receptor beta chains from the same sample are listed, as sequenced in a study of blood T cell repertoires in COVID-19. Using immunoSEQ multiplex PCR, the repertoire was profiled, and TCRdb retains in-frame clones only, with some absent. The profile shows some 40,000 clones, roughly 78% of them singletons. Source material: peripheral blood. These receptors were obtained from a man aged 70-80 years with acute or convalescent COVID-19.

The chain uses TRBV29-1 and TRBJ2-7, with no clear D. Germline loops: CDR1 SQVTM, CDR2 ANQGSEA. Trimming took 6 bases from V and 1 from J, leaving 7 bases between them. This CDR3 comprises 11 residues. CDR3 amino acids: CSVESSYEQYF. As DNA, the CDR3 is TGCAGCGTAGAATCGTCCTACGAGCAGTACTTC.

The V call is TRBV20-1, the J call TRBJ1-2; D uncertain. The CDR3 is 14 residues long. Germline CDR1 DFQATT, CDR2 SNEGSKA (reference sequence). The V and J ends lost 3 bases and 7 bases respectively, with 18 bases between them. The CDR3 loop reads CSASDAETLAGYTF. CDR3 sequence (DNA): TGCAGTGCTAGTGACGCGGAGACGCTCGCTGGCTACACCTTC.

This clone was detected a few times. CDR3 sequence reads: CASSFSPTGSNQPQHF. For the CDR3, the DNA is TGCGCCAGCAGCTTCAGTCCGACAGGTAGCAATCAGCCCCAGCATTTT. The chain couples TRBV5-1 to TRBJ1-5; a possible D gene is TRBD1 (6 bases). Looked up from germline, CDR1 is SGHRS and CDR2 is YFSETQ. The length of the CDR3 is 16 residues. The V and J ends lost 2 bases and 0 bases respectively, with 12 bases between them.

This chain connects TRBV27 to TRBJ1-6, with 9 bases fitting TRBD1. The CDR3 has 16 residues. The germline V gene encodes CDR1 MNHEY and CDR2 SMNVEV (reference sequence). The J segment lost 5 bases and the V segment lost 1 base, leaving 3 bases of the junction unmatched. The CDR3: CASSLLGTGNNSPLHF. The CDR3 DNA is TGTGCCAGCAGTTTATTGGGGACAGGGAATAATTCACCCCTCCACTTT.

This clone appeared a few times. The gene calls are TRBV30 and TRBJ2-3; maybe TRBD2 (5 bases). Germline values: CDR1 GTSNPN, CDR2 SVGIG (reference sequence). CDR3 length: 14 residues. V was trimmed by 3 bases and J by 2 bases, leaving 12 bases between them. The CDR3 DNA follows: TGTGCCTGGAGACGGGAATGGAACACAGATACGCAGTATTTT. It translates to CAWRREWNTDTQYF. Full variable domain (outside the CDR3, taken from reference TRBV30 and TRBJ2-3): SQTIHQWPATLVQPVGSPLSLECTVEGTSNPNLYWYRQAAGRGLQLLFYSVGIGQISSEVPQNLSASRPQDRQFILSSKKLLLSDSGFYLCAWRREWNTDTQYFGPGTRLTVL.

The chain joins TRBV28 to TRBJ2-1, with 9 bases fitting TRBD2. Germline V gene data show CDR1 as MDHEN and CDR2 as SYDVKM. V was pared by 7 bases and J by 4 bases, with 11 bases of the junction left unmatched. There are 16 residues in the CDR3. The CDR3 here is CASTPLTSGTYNEQFF. The CDR3 DNA is TGTGCCAGCACCCCCCTGACTAGCGGAACTTACAATGAGCAGTTCTTC. The full variable domain, rest sourced from reference TRBV28 and TRBJ2-1, is DVKVTQSSRYLVKRTGEKVFLECVQDMDHENMFWYRQDPGLGLRLIYFSYDVKMKEKGDIPEGYSVSREKKERFSLILESASTNQTSMYLCASTPLTSGTYNEQFFGPGTRLTVL.

The chain uses TRBV19 and TRBJ1-1, with 8 bases matching TRBD1. From germline, CDR1 is LNHDA and CDR2 SQIVND (reference sequence). This CDR3 has 14 amino acids. The V segment lost 5 bases and the J segment 0 bases; nucleotides outside the gene matches: 2. This CDR3 is CASSVQGVNTEAFF. DNA for the CDR3: TGTGCCAGTAGTGTACAGGGGGTGAACACTGAAGCTTTCTTT.

The chain carries TRBV7-2 and TRBJ2-5; TRBD2 agrees at 8 bases. After removal of 2 bases from V and 1 base from J, the junction contained 6 bases not matched to a gene. This CDR3 region has 16 residues. From germline, CDR1 is SGHTA and CDR2 FQGNSA. This chain's CDR3 is CASSLRVAGFQETQYF. The CDR3 region has the DNA TGTGCCAGCAGCTTAAGGGTAGCGGGATTCCAAGAGACCCAGTACTTC.

The V gene is TRBV6-5, the J gene TRBJ2-1, with 10 bases that match TRBD1. Looked up from germline, CDR1 is MNHEY and CDR2 is SVGAGI. This CDR3 is 14 amino acids long. V lost 8 bases and J lost 4; bases outside the gene matches: 5. CDR3 protein: CASRGQGGYNEQFF. CDR3 nucleotide sequence: TGTGCCAGCCGAGGACAGGGGGGGTACAATGAGCAGTTCTTC.

V gene TRBV24-1 combines with J gene TRBJ2-7, with 13 bases fitting TRBD2. V lost 2 bases, J lost 3 bases, and 12 bases stayed unmatched. This CDR3 has 19 residues. Germline CDR1 is KGHDR and CDR2 is SFDVKD. This CDR3 reads CATSDSRTSGSPASYEQYF. CDR3 bases: TGTGCCACCAGTGATTCTAGGACTAGCGGGAGCCCAGCTAGCTACGAGCAGTACTTC.

This clone was counted between two and nine times. V usage is TRBV10-2 and J usage is TRBJ2-3; a possible D gene is TRBD1 (7 bases). The V end was cut by 8 bases, the J end by 4 bases, with 10 bases between. The CDR3 totals 12 residues. Germline CDR1 reads WSHSY; CDR2 reads SAAADI. The CDR3 sequence is CASGGGPDTQYF. The CDR3 DNA sequence: TGCGCCAGCGGAGGGGGCCCAGATACGCAGTATTTT.

A single count supports this clone. This sequence joins TRBV10-1 and TRBJ1-1; unclear D gene. V was pared by 0 bases and J by 4 bases, with 6 bases between. The CDR3 sequence is 13 residues long. Germline-derived CDR1 and CDR2 are WNHNN and SYGVQD (reference sequence). DNA of the CDR3: TGCGCCAGCAGTGAGTCCGGTCGCACTGAAGCTTTCTTT. This sequence encodes CASSESGRTEAFF.

This clone was seen only once. The rearrangement links TRBV11-3 to TRBJ2-3; the match to TRBD2 covers 9 bases. This CDR3 is built from 17 residues. Unmatched junction bases numbered 9, after V lost 1 base and J lost 4 bases. CDR1 is SGHNT and CDR2 is YENEEA in the germline V gene. CDR3 bases: TGTGCCAGCAGCTTAGGTTTTAGCGGGGGCCGCGCAGATACGCAGTATTTT. This codes for CASSLGFSGGRADTQYF.

The gene calls are TRBV6-1 and TRBJ2-3, with 7 bases matching TRBD1. This CDR3 comprises 16 residues. With 2 bases clipped from V and 3 bases from J, the junction kept 8 bases outside the gene matches. The germline CDR1 and CDR2 sequences are MNHNS and SASEGT. CDR3 DNA sequence: TGTGCCAGCAGTGAACTCGACAGGGTCGTTACAGATACGCAGTATTTT. Translating it yields CASSELDRVVTDTQYF.

The genes are TRBV6-1 and TRBJ1-5, with a tentative D call TRBD1 (5 bases). The germline V gene has CDR1 MNHNS and CDR2 SASEGT. V was clipped by 3 bases and J by 3 bases, with 6 bases between them. The CDR3 is 13 amino acids. CDR3 sequence reads: CASSDRVNQPQHF. The CDR3 DNA follows: TGTGCCAGCAGTGACAGGGTCAATCAGCCCCAGCATTTT.

The chain links TRBV19 to TRBJ1-1; D is ambiguous. Germline V gene sequence: CDR1 LNHDA, CDR2 SQIVND (reference sequence). The CDR3 is 17 amino acids. V was clipped by 4 bases and J by 4 bases, with 22 bases between them. The CDR3 loop is CASSRARGAGGLTEAFF. CDR3 bases: TGTGCCAGTAGTAGGGCAAGAGGAGCCGGAGGGCTCACTGAAGCTTTCTTT.

The gene calls are TRBV19 and TRBJ2-1; D gene unclear. The CDR3 is 13 residues long. Per the germline V gene, CDR1 is LNHDA and CDR2 is SQIVND (reference sequence). Trimming removed 6 bases from V and 0 bases from J, with 6 bases in between. For the CDR3, the DNA is TGTGCCAGTAGGACTCACTCCTACAATGAGCAGTTCTTC. Protein sequence: CASRTHSYNEQFF.

This clone was detected a few times. This chain links TRBV7-9 with TRBJ1-3; TRBD1 matches 7 bases. J was trimmed by 0 bases and V by 11 bases; bases with no gene match: 10. The CDR3 covers 15 residues. Germline CDR1 SEHNR, CDR2 FQNEAQ (reference sequence). The DNA for the CDR3 is TGTGCCGCTGACAGGGACTCATTCTCTGGAAACACCATATATTTT. As protein: CAADRDSFSGNTIYF. Full variable domain (remainder filled in from reference TRBV7-9 and TRBJ1-3): DTGVSQNPRHKITKRGQNVTFRCDPISEHNRLYWYRQTLGQGPEFLTYFQNEAQLEKSRLLSDRFSAERPKGSFSTLEIQRTEQGDSAMYLCAADRDSFSGNTIYFGEGSWLTVV.

This clone was picked up a small number of times. This chain links TRBV5-6 with TRBJ1-1, with 7 bases lining up with TRBD1. Germline CDR1 SGHDT, CDR2 YYEEEE. The CDR3 is 15 residues long. V lost 4 bases and J lost 0; bases outside the gene matches: 6. CDR3 DNA sequence: TGTGCCAGCAGCGCCTGGGGGACAGTGAACACTGAAGCTTTCTTT. Protein sequence: CASSAWGTVNTEAFF.

The V call is TRBV6-5, the J call TRBJ1-2; 7 bases match TRBD1. CDR1 is MNHEY, CDR2 SVGAGI, per germline. CDR3 length: 11 amino acids. The junction had 4 bases not matched to a gene; V was cut back by 9 bases and J by 6 bases. For the CDR3, the DNA is TGTGCCAGAATCACAGGGGATGGCTACACCTTC. This translates into CARITGDGYTF.

The chain recombines TRBV28 with TRBJ1-1; D ambiguous. The length of the CDR3 is 16 residues. V gave up 0 bases and J gave up 0 bases, with 11 bases separating them. Germline CDR1 and CDR2: MDHEN and SYDVKM. CDR3 in DNA: TGTGCCAGCAGTTTATGGAGGAAATCATTGAACACTGAAGCTTTCTTT. Protein product: CASSLWRKSLNTEAFF.

This clone came up a few times. The chain is built from TRBV11-2 and TRBJ2-7; possibly TRBD1 for D (5 bases). This CDR3 region has 14 residues. Germline-derived CDR1 and CDR2 are SGHAT and FQNNGV. Trimming took 5 bases from V and 4 from J, leaving 15 bases between them. CDR3 amino acids: CASSPQGNPYEQYF. CDR3 DNA: TGTGCCAGCAGCCCGCAGGGTAACCCTTACGAGCAGTACTTC.

The chain combines TRBV2 with TRBJ2-7; tentatively, D is TRBD2 (6 bases). The CDR3 spans 14 residues. Germline V lookup: CDR1 SNHLY, CDR2 FYNNEI. Deletions cut 3 bases from V and 5 bases from J, with 14 bases between. The CDR3 loop is CASSEVGSADEQYF. The CDR3 region has the DNA TGTGCCAGCAGTGAGGTCGGGAGTGCGGACGAGCAGTACTTC. Based on the CDR3 plus reference TRBV2 and TRBJ2-7, the full variable domain is EPEVTQTPSHQVTQMGQEVILRCVPISNHLYFYWYRQILGQKVEFLVSFYNNEISEKSEIFDDQFSVERPDGSNFTLKIRSTKLEDSAMYFCASSEVGSADEQYFGPGTRLTVT.